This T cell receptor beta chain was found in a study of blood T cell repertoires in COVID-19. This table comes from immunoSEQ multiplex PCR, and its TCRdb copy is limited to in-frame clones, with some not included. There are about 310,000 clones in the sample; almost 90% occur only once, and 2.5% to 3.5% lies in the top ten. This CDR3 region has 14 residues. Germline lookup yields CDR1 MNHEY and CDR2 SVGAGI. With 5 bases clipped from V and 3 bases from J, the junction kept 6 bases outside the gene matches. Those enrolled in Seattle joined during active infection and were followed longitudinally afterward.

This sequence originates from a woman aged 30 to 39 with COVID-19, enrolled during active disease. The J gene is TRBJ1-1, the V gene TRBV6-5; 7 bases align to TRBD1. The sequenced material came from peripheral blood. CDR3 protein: CASSRTGGYTEAFF. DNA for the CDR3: TGTGCCAGCAGTCGGACAGGAGGCTACACTGAAGCTTTCTTT.